The 29 T cell receptor beta chains presented below share a single source sample, sequenced in a study of response to subunit inactivated influenza vaccine. TCRdb reprocessed the RT-PCR reads via MiXCR and lists one record per CDR3 protein. Altogether roughly 540,000 distinct CDR3 sequences are present, roughly 25% being singletons, with the ten largest covering 2.5% to 3%. The same specimen was also included in a second study, on T cells expressing NK-cell markers. According to that study: 5'RACE template switching with UMIs produced the TCR beta cDNA.

Sequencing used CD4+ T cells sorted from PBMCs, obtained approximately 12 days after vaccination. Receptors were obtained from a man in his fifties who received an inactivated influenza vaccine.

CDR3 nucleotides: TGTGCCAGCTCACCAATCTCCCCTTCCGGGGAGCTGTTTTTT. Amino acids: CASSPISPSGELFF. The gene calls are TRBV18 and TRBJ2-2; D is unresolved. The CDR3 contains 14 residues. V lost 2 bases to trimming and J lost 6 bases, with 10 bases between them. Looked up from germline, CDR1 is KGHSH and CDR2 is LQKENI.

This clonotype was recorded many times. V is TRBV6-1 and J is TRBJ2-1; 15 positions agree with TRBD2. CDR1 is MNHNS and CDR2 is SASEGT in the germline V gene. The CDR3 covers 15 residues. V gave up 3 bases and J gave up 7 bases; unmatched junction bases: 1. CDR3 loop: CASSEGLAGGNEQFF. CDR3 bases: TGTGCCAGCAGTGAGGGACTAGCGGGGGGAAATGAGCAGTTCTTC.

This clonotype occurred a few times. The chain is built from TRBV27 and TRBJ2-6; D not certain. The CDR3 covers 14 residues. Trimming removed 6 bases from V and 4 bases from J, with 10 bases in between. CDR1 and CDR2 from the germline V gene are MNHEY and SMNVEV (reference sequence). The CDR3 sequence: CASRTTIGANVLTF. CDR3 DNA: TGTGCCAGCAGGACGACAATAGGGGCCAACGTCCTGACTTTC.

With regard to this clonotype: The CDR3 end shows no conserved phenylalanine or tryptophan, and so a read error is likely. Because the CDR3's place on the DNA is in doubt, the DNA is left out and the CDR3 is given as listed by TCRdb. V and J are TRBV3-1 and TRBJ1-1. The CDR3 is 13 amino acids long, termini counted. Germline V gene lookup returns CDR1 LGHDT and CDR2 YNNKEL (reference sequence). The CDR3 protein is CASSPRSGRAISL.

This clonotype was picked up many times. The rearrangement links TRBV6-2 or TRBV6-3 to TRBJ2-5; D unresolved. The V end was cut by 7 bases, the J end by 5 bases, with 14 bases between. The CDR3 runs to 13 residues. Germline assignment: CDR1 MNHEY and CDR2 SVGEGT. The DNA of the CDR3 is TGTGCCAGCACCCTTGGTTCCGGGGAGACCCAGTACTTC. It yields the protein CASTLGSGETQYF.

The CDR3 coding sequence is TGTGCCAGCAGAATTCAGGGGGATCAGCCCCAGCATTTT. As protein: CASRIQGDQPQHF. The chain has TRBV6-1 and TRBJ1-5; 7 positions match TRBD1. Per germline, CDR1 MNHNS and CDR2 SASEGT. This CDR3 is built from 13 residues. The J segment lost 5 bases and the V segment lost 6 bases, leaving 4 bases of the junction unmatched.

The chain uses TRBV12-3 or TRBV12-4 and TRBJ1-5, with D possibly TRBD1 on 5 matching bases. Trimming took off 7 bases at V and 1 base at J, with 11 bases between the two ends. This CDR3 is 14 amino acids long. CDR3 residues: CASKGEASNQPQHF. The CDR3 nucleotides read TGTGCCAGCAAAGGGGAGGCGAGCAATCAGCCCCAGCATTTT.

This clonotype appeared a few times. This chain links TRBV14 with TRBJ1-1; D call uncertain. CDR3 size: 15 residues. Germline assignment: CDR1 SGHDN and CDR2 FVKESK. Trimming took off 4 bases at V and 4 bases at J, with 16 bases between the two ends. DNA for the CDR3: TGTGCCAGCAGCCCGAACCCCCTTACCGGCACTGAAGCTTTCTTT. Amino acid sequence: CASSPNPLTGTEAFF.

The V call is TRBV28, the J call TRBJ1-4, with 7 bases lining up with TRBD1. Germline assignment: CDR1 MDHEN and CDR2 SYDVKM. The CDR3 loop spans 15 amino acids. With V trimmed by 6 bases and J by 2 bases, 6 bases remained unmatched. The CDR3 DNA follows: TGTGCCAGCAGCACCTACAGGGGTACTAATGAAAAACTGTTTTTT. This codes for CASSTYRGTNEKLFF.

This clonotype showed up just a few times. The CDR3 nucleotides are TGTGCCAGCAGCGCTATACAGGGTTCCGGTGAGCAGTTCTTC. It is translated as CASSAIQGSGEQFF. V is TRBV11-3 and J is TRBJ2-1, with TRBD1 as a possible D gene (6 bases). The CDR3 has 14 amino acids. The ends were cut back, 5 bases at V and 9 bases at J, with 17 bases in the middle. Germline-derived CDR1 and CDR2 are SGHNT and YENEEA.

This clonotype was detected only a few times. The rearrangement links TRBV29-1 to TRBJ2-5, with 9 bases fitting TRBD1. The CDR3 extends over 13 amino acids. Germline lookup yields CDR1 SQVTM and CDR2 ANQGSEA. The V and J ends lost 8 bases and 1 base, in that order; junction bases with no gene match: 5. CDR3 sequence reads: CSMGQGRQETQYF. The CDR3 region has the DNA TGCAGCATGGGACAGGGCCGCCAAGAGACCCAGTACTTC.

The V call is TRBV20-1, the J call TRBJ2-7; 10 positions agree with TRBD2. The germline V gene has CDR1 DFQATT and CDR2 SNEGSKA (reference sequence). V shed 1 base and J 10 bases; nucleotides not matched to a gene: 4. CDR3 size: 12 residues. CDR3 coding DNA: TGCAGTGCTAGAGGTCTAGCGGGAGACCAGTACTTC. Residues: CSARGLAGDQYF.

The genes are TRBV5-6 and TRBJ2-1; 11 nucleotides line up with TRBD2. Germline V CDR1 and CDR2: SGHDT, YYEEEE. J was trimmed by 6 bases and V by 3 bases; bases with no gene match: 14. CDR3 size: 18 residues. DNA for the CDR3: TGTGCCAGCAGCTCACTCACCGGGACTAGCGGTACTTCCAATGAGCAGTTCTTC. Translated, it gives CASSSLTGTSGTSNEQFF.

This clonotype was observed a few times. The V and J genes are TRBV6-1 and TRBJ1-1; the D is unclear. Between the trimmed V and J ends, which lost 6 bases and 3 bases, there was a span of 11 bases. This CDR3 has 13 amino acids. Germline V gene sequence: CDR1 MNHNS, CDR2 SASEGT. In nucleotides, the CDR3 is TGTGCCAGCAGCGAGGGAATATACACTGAAGCTTTCTTT. Protein product: CASSEGIYTEAFF.

V gene TRBV5-1 combines with J gene TRBJ2-5, with D possibly matching TRBD2 (5 bases). This CDR3 contains 16 residues. From germline, CDR1 is SGHRS and CDR2 YFSETQ. Trimming cost V 0 bases and J 5 bases, with 17 bases left between them. CDR3 region: CASSLGSGGPLETQYF. CDR3 coding DNA: TGCGCCAGCAGCTTGGGAAGCGGCGGGCCTTTGGAGACCCAGTACTTC.

In this sample, this clonotype turned up a few times. The chain is built from TRBV4-3 and TRBJ2-7, with D tentatively TRBD1 (6 bases). The CDR3 length is 13 residues. V gave up 2 bases and J gave up 3 bases, with 8 bases separating them. Germline CDR1 is LGHNA and CDR2 is YSLEER. The CDR3 sequence is CASSQTQGYEQYF. The CDR3 DNA reads as TGCGCCAGCAGCCAAACACAGGGCTACGAGCAGTACTTC.

This clonotype was picked up a small number of times. V gene TRBV7-2 combines with J gene TRBJ2-3; tentative D call: TRBD2 (6 bases). The CDR3 is made up of 14 amino acids. Trimming removed 1 base from V and 5 bases from J, with 10 bases in between. The germline V gene encodes CDR1 SGHTA and CDR2 FQGNSA. CDR3 loop: CASSLGLAKDTQYF. CDR3 nucleotide sequence: TGTGCCAGCAGCTTAGGGCTAGCGAAAGATACGCAGTATTTT.

The rearrangement links TRBV7-2 to TRBJ2-2; 7 bases are shared with TRBD1. After removal of 3 bases from V and 3 bases from J, the junction contained 1 base not matched to a gene. In germline, CDR1 is SGHTA, CDR2 FQGNSA. This CDR3 has 14 amino acids. The CDR3 spells CASSFDRDTGELFF. The CDR3 bases are TGTGCCAGCAGCTTTGACAGGGACACCGGGGAGCTGTTTTTT.

The V call is TRBV7-2, the J call TRBJ2-1, with D unresolved. CDR1 SGHTA and CDR2 FQGNSA come from the germline V gene. V lost 5 bases and J 0 bases, leaving 11 bases between the germline ends. The CDR3 sequence is 15 residues long. As DNA, the CDR3 is TGTGCCAGCAGCGTACCTTTGTACTCCTACAATGAGCAGTTCTTC. This sequence encodes CASSVPLYSYNEQFF.

Only a few counts were recorded for this clonotype. This chain joins TRBV29-1 and TRBJ2-5, with TRBD1 as a possible D gene (6 bases). V was pared by 7 bases and J by 1 base, with 13 bases between. This CDR3 contains 13 residues. The germline gives CDR1 SQVTM, CDR2 ANQGSEA. This CDR3 is CSGGHSAQETQYF. The CDR3 DNA is TGCAGCGGGGGACATTCGGCCCAAGAGACCCAGTACTTC.

This clonotype was seen more than once but under ten times. This rearrangement joins TRBV7-2 to TRBJ2-4, with 8 bases lining up with TRBD2. This CDR3 has 15 residues. Germline values: CDR1 SGHTA, CDR2 FQGNSA. J was trimmed by 6 bases and V by 0 bases; bases with no gene match: 4. DNA for the CDR3: TGTGCCAGCAGCTTAGCTAGCGGGGTGATAAACATTCAGTACTTC. The encoded protein is CASSLASGVINIQYF.

This clonotype was picked up a small number of times. The chain is built from TRBV7-6 and TRBJ1-1; 10 bases align to TRBD1. The CDR3 is 16 amino acids. V lost 0 bases and J lost 4; bases outside the gene matches: 5. In germline, CDR1 is SGHVS, CDR2 FNYEAQ. CDR3 nucleotide sequence: TGTGCCAGCAGCTTAGCAGGACGGGACAGGGGCACTGAAGCTTTCTTT. This sequence encodes CASSLAGRDRGTEAFF. The full variable domain, in which reference TRBV7-6 and TRBJ1-1 provide the parts outside the CDR3, is GAGVSQSPRYKVTKRGQDVALRCDPISGHVSLYWYRQALGQGPEFLTYFNYEAQQDKSGLPNDRFSAERPEGSISTLTIQRTEQRDSAMYRCASSLAGRDRGTEAFFGQGTRLTVV.

This clonotype was seen many times. The rearrangement links TRBV3-1 to TRBJ2-5; no definite D call. V was pared by 0 bases and J by 2 bases, with 10 bases between. The CDR3 has 15 residues. In germline, CDR1 is LGHDT, CDR2 YNNKEL (reference sequence). The CDR3 sequence: CASSQDPGRQETQYF. The CDR3 DNA reads TGTGCCAGCAGCCAAGATCCGGGCAGGCAAGAGACCCAGTACTTC.

As for this clonotype: One end of the junction fails to match germline, which may point to a read error. This chain joins TRBV7-7 and TRBJ2-5; 8 nucleotides agree with TRBD2. This CDR3 region has 15 residues. Germline V gene sequence: CDR1 SSHAT, CDR2 FNYEAQ (reference sequence). Here the CDR3 reads CASSLAGGAQETQYF. CDR3 sequence (DNA): TGTGCTAGCAGCCTAGCCGGGGGGGCCCAAGAGACCCAGTACTTC.

This clonotype has just a few counts. J is TRBJ2-7 and V is TRBV20-1; D unclear. The CDR3 is 11 amino acids. Germline CDR1 and CDR2: DFQATT and SNEGSKA (reference sequence). Trimming took 3 bases from V and 1 from J, leaving 4 bases between them. In DNA, the CDR3 is TGCAGTGCTAGGGAATCCTACGAGCAGTACTTC. It is translated as CSARESYEQYF.

The CDR3 protein is CASSLYGIAGNYEQYF. The CDR3 coding sequence is TGTGCCAGCAGTTTGTACGGCATAGCGGGGAACTACGAGCAGTACTTC. The chain carries TRBV6-2 or TRBV6-3 and TRBJ2-7; 8 bases map to TRBD2. The germline V gene has CDR1 MNHEY and CDR2 SVGEGT. CDR3 length equals 16 residues. Trimming removed 4 bases from V and 3 bases from J; junction bases left unmatched: 11.

In its sample, this clonotype was seen a few times. This sequence joins TRBV24-1 and TRBJ2-1; D is possibly TRBD1 (7 bases). Trimming removed 7 bases at V and 13 bases at J, with 16 bases between. The CDR3 runs 12 residues. Germline V lookup: CDR1 KGHDR, CDR2 SFDVKD. Written as DNA, the CDR3 is TGTGCCACCAGCATTCCAGGGGGGCATCAGTTCTTC. Translating it yields CATSIPGGHQFF.

The sample holds many counts of this clonotype. This chain uses TRBV20-1 with TRBJ1-2, with TRBD1 matching 8 bases. After removal of 3 bases from V and 2 bases from J, the junction contained 11 bases not matched to a gene. Germline loops: CDR1 DFQATT, CDR2 SNEGSKA (reference sequence). CDR3 length: 16 amino acids. CDR3 loop: CSASGGSRGRNYGYTF. CDR3 DNA sequence: TGCAGTGCTAGTGGCGGATCCAGGGGGCGAAACTATGGCTACACCTTC.

This clonotype was detected only a few times. V is TRBV4-3 and J is TRBJ2-5; 10 positions agree with TRBD2. The ends lost 0 bases at V and 1 base at J; junction bases unmatched: 2. The germline CDR1 and CDR2 sequences are LGHNA and YSLEER. The CDR3 is 16 amino acids. The CDR3 DNA follows: TGCGCCAGCAGCCAAGATGAGCGGGGGGGCCAAGAGACCCAGTACTTC. It codes for CASSQDERGGQETQYF.